The clone carrying this T cell receptor beta chain was counted between two and nine times. A much larger clone is a single base away; this may be a read error. This entry comes from a study of early T cells in non-severe SARS-CoV-2 infection. Each CDR3 protein is one row after TCRdb ran MiXCR on the 5' RACE reads. The sample includes about 36,000 distinct CDR3 sequences, around 7% of them seen just once. The CDR3 runs 14 residues. The sample was whole blood, taken at baseline. The J gene is TRBJ2-1, the V gene TRBV12-3 or TRBV12-4; TRBD1 aligns across 7 bases. The TCR comes from an adult who was a healthcare worker with PCR-confirmed SARS-CoV-2 infection or an uninfected control (not recorded which). CDR3 sequence: CGSREQGFYNEQFF. The CDR3 DNA reads TGTGGTTCTAGGGAACAGGGGTTCTACAATGAGCAGTTCTTC.